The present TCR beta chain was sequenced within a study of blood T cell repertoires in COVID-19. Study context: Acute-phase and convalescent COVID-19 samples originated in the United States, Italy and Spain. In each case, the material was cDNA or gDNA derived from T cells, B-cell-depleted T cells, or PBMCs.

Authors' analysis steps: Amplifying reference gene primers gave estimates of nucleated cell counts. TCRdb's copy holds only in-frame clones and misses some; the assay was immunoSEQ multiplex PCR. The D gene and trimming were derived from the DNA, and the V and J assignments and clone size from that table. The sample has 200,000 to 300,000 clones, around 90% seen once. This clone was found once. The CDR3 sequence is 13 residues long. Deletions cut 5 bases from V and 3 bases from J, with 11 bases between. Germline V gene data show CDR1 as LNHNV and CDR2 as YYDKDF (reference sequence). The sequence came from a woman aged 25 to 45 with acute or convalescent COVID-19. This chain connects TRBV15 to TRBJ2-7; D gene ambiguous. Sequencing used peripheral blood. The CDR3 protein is CATSYRSSYEQYF. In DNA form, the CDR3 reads TGTGCCACCAGCTACCGATCTAGCTACGAGCAGTACTTC.